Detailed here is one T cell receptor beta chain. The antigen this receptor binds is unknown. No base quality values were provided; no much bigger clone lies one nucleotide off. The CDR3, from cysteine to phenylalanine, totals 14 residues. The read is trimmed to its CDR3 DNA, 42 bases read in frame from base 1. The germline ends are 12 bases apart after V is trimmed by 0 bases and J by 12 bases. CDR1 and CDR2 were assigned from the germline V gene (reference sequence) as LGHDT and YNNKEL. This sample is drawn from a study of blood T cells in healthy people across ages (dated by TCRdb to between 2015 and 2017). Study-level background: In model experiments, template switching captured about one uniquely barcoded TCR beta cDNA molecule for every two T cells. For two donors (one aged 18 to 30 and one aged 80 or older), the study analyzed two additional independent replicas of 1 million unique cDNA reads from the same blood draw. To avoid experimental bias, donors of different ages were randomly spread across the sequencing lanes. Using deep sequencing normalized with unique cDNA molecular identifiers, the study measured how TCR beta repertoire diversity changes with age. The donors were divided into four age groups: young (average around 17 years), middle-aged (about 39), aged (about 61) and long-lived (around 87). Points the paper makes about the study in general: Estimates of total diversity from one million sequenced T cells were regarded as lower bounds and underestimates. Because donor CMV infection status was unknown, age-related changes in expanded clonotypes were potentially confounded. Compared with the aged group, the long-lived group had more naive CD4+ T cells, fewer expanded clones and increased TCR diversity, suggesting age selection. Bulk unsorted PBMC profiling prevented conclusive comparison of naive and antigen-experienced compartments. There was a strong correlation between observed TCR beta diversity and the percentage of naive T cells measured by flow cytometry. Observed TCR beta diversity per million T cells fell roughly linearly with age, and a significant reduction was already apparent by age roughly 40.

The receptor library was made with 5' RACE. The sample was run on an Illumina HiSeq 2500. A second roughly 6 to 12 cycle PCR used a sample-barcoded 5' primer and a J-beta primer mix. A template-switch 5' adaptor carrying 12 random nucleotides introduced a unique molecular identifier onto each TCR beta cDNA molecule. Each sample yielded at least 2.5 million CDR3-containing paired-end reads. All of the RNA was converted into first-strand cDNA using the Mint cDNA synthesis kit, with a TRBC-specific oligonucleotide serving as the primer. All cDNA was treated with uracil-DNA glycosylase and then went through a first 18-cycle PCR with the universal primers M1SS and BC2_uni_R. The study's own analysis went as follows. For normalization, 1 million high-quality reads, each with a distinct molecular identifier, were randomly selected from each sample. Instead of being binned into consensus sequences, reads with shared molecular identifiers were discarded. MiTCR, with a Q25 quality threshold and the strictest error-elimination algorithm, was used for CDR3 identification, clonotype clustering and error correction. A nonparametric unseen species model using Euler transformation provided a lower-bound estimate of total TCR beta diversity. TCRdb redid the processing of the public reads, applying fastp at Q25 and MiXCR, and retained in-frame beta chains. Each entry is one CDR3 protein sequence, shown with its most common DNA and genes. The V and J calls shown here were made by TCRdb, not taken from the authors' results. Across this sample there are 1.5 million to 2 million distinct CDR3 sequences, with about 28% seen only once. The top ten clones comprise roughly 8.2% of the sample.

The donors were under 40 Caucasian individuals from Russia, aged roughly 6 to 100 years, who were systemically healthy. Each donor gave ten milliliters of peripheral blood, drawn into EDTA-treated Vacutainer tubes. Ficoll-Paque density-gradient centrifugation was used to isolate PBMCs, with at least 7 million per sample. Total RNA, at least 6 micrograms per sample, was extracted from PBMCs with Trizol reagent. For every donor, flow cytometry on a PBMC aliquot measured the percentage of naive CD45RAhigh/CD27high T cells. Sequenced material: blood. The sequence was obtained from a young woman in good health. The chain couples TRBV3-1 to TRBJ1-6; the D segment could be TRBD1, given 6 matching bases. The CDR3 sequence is CASSQDRTGLPLHF. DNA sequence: TGTGCCAGCAGCCAAGATAGAACAGGGTTACCCCTCCACTTT.